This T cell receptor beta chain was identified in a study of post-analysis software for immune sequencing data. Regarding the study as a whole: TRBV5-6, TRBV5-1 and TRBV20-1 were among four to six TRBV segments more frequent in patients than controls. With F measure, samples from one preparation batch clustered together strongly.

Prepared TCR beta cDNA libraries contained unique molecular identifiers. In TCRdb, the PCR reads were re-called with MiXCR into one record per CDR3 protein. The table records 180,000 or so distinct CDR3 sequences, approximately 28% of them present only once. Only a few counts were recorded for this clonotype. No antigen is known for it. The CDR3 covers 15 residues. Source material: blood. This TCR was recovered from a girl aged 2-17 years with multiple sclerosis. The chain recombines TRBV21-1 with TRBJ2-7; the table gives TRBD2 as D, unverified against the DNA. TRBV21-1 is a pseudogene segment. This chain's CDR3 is CASSNGQRGGYEQYF. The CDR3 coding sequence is TGTGCCAGCAGCAACGGGCAGCGGGGGGGCTACGAGCAGTACTTC.